The 23 T cell receptor beta chains reported below all come from one sample, sequenced in a study of T cell repertoires in ileal Crohn's disease. Assay: immunoSEQ multiplex PCR; the TCRdb copy retains only in-frame clones and omits some. Of approximately 15,000 clones listed, under 80% are singletons. Material: ileal tissue. These receptors came from an adult with Crohn's disease.

This clone was seen a few times. Other nucleotide sequences in the sample specify the same CDR3. The chain carries TRBV11-2 and TRBJ1-1; perhaps TRBD1 as D (5 bases). The germline V gene has CDR1 SGHAT and CDR2 FQNNGV. This CDR3 region has 13 residues. The V gene lost 2 bases and the J gene lost 1 base, with 5 bases spanning the gap. The CDR3 is CASSLTGNTEAFF. CDR3 nucleotide sequence: TGTGCCAGCAGCTTAACAGGGAACACTGAAGCTTTCTTT. The full variable domain, completed using reference TRBV11-2 and TRBJ1-1, is EAGVAQSPRYKIIEKRQSVAFWCNPISGHATLYWYQQILGQGPKLLIQFQNNGVVDDSQLPKDRFSAERLKGVDSTLKIQPAKLEDSAVYLCASSLTGNTEAFFGQGTRLTVV.

This chain joins TRBV27 and TRBJ1-2; 10 bases map to TRBD1. CDR1 is MNHEY, CDR2 SMNVEV, per germline (reference sequence). With 5 bases clipped from V and 5 bases from J, the junction kept 8 bases outside the gene matches. The CDR3 is 15 amino acids. The CDR3 DNA follows: TGTGCCAGCAGTCCGAGACAGGGGGCCTCTTATGGCTACACCTTC. This codes for CASSPRQGASYGYTF.

The chain has TRBV6-1 and TRBJ2-7; D perhaps matches TRBD2 (6 bases). The germline V and J ends were trimmed by 6 bases and 2 bases, with 17 bases remaining between them. Germline V CDR1 and CDR2: MNHNS, SASEGT. CDR3 length: 15 residues. CDR3 DNA: TGTGCCAGCAGGAAGGGGCCGGAGGGAACCTACGAGCAGTACTTC. Amino acid sequence: CASRKGPEGTYEQYF.

The J gene is TRBJ1-2, the V gene TRBV19, with 9 bases lining up with TRBD1. CDR1 and CDR2 from the germline V gene are LNHDA and SQIVND (reference sequence). The CDR3 spans 15 residues. Trimming removed 9 bases from V and 4 bases from J; junction bases left unmatched: 12. The CDR3 nucleotides are TGTGCCAGCAACCCGTTGCGGACAGGGGTCTATGGCTACACCTTC. Translated: CASNPLRTGVYGYTF.

The genes are TRBV2 and TRBJ2-5; a weak D match, TRBD2 (6 bases). The germline V gene encodes CDR1 SNHLY and CDR2 FYNNEI. V was cut by 6 bases and J by 0 bases, with 14 bases left in between. CDR3 size: 15 residues. The CDR3 DNA follows: TGTGCCAGCAGCCCCGGGACTTTTTACCAAGAGACCCAGTACTTC. It encodes CASSPGTFYQETQYF. Full variable domain (remainder filled in from reference TRBV2 and TRBJ2-5): EPEVTQTPSHQVTQMGQEVILRCVPISNHLYFYWYRQILGQKVEFLVSFYNNEISEKSEIFDDQFSVERPDGSNFTLKIRSTKLEDSAMYFCASSPGTFYQETQYFGPGTRLLVL.

The chain has TRBV6-1 and TRBJ1-5, with D unclear. CDR3 length equals 13 residues. In germline, CDR1 is MNHNS, CDR2 SASEGT. V was clipped by 5 bases and J by 10 bases, with 15 bases between them. CDR3 sequence reads: CASSPGNFEPQHF. The CDR3 DNA reads TGTGCCAGCAGTCCGGGGAATTTTGAACCCCAGCATTTT.

Remarks on this clone: This sample also contains other DNA sequences that code for the same CDR3. The chain combines TRBV5-4 with TRBJ1-1; D unresolved. The germline gives CDR1 SGHNT, CDR2 YYREEE (reference sequence). This CDR3 has 12 residues. V shed 4 bases and J shed 4 bases, with 8 bases lying between them. The chain's CDR3 is CASSRTGTEAFF. The DNA of the CDR3 is TGTGCCAGCAGCCGTACCGGCACTGAAGCTTTCTTT.

The V call is TRBV19, the J call TRBJ1-2; D is possibly TRBD1 (5 bases). The ends were cut back, 2 bases at V and 7 bases at J, with 11 bases in the middle. CDR1 is LNHDA and CDR2 is SQIVND in the germline V gene (reference sequence). This CDR3 spans 13 amino acids. This CDR3 reads CASSITQGSGYTF. The CDR3 bases are TGTGCCAGTAGTATAACGCAGGGTAGTGGCTACACCTTC.

The rearrangement links TRBV5-6 to TRBJ1-2, with D maybe TRBD1 (5 bases). CDR1 and CDR2 (germline): SGHDT, YYEEEE. The V gene lost 4 bases and the J gene lost 8 bases, with 18 bases spanning the gap. The CDR3 runs 14 residues. The CDR3 reads CASSGGWTAGGYTF. The DNA for the CDR3 is TGTGCCAGCAGCGGGGGGTGGACGGCGGGGGGCTACACCTTC.

The chain carries TRBV5-1 and TRBJ2-5; TRBD2 matches 8 bases. CDR3 size: 14 residues. V shed 0 bases and J 5 bases; nucleotides not matched to a gene: 3. Germline V gives CDR1 SGHRS, CDR2 YFSETQ. The CDR3 DNA follows: TGCGCCAGCAGCTTGGCCACGGGGGGGGAGACCCAGTACTTC. It encodes CASSLATGGETQYF.

The chain couples TRBV6-6 to TRBJ2-3; D not certain. Germline CDR1 MNHNY, CDR2 SVGAGI (reference sequence). The ends were cut back, 7 bases at V and 2 bases at J, with 4 bases in the middle. The CDR3 is 11 residues long. Written as DNA, the CDR3 is TGTGCCAGCACGTCCACAGATACGCAGTATTTT. Protein: CASTSTDTQYF.

This rearrangement joins TRBV5-3 to TRBJ2-7, with 10 bases that match TRBD1. TRBV5-3 is marked as an open reading frame, function uncertain. The CDR3 length is 16 residues. After removal of 0 bases from V and 1 base from J, the junction contained 4 bases not matched to a gene. CDR3 protein: CARSLARDRGSYEQYF. As DNA, the CDR3 is TGTGCCAGAAGCTTGGCCCGGGACAGGGGATCCTACGAGCAGTACTTC.

This chain joins TRBV7-9 and TRBJ1-2; D perhaps matches TRBD1 (5 bases). In germline, CDR1 is SEHNR, CDR2 FQNEAQ (reference sequence). The length of the CDR3 is 16 residues. V lost 5 bases, J lost 2 bases, and 18 bases lay in between. DNA for the CDR3: TGTGCCAGCAGCAACCCATTATGGGGGGAGAACTATGGCTACACCTTC. This codes for CASSNPLWGENYGYTF.

The chain is built from TRBV18 and TRBJ2-7; a possible D gene is TRBD1 (7 bases). The length of the CDR3 is 13 residues. V was pared by 3 bases and J by 3 bases, with 9 bases between. CDR1 KGHSH and CDR2 LQKENI come from the germline V gene. As DNA, the CDR3 is TGTGCCAGCTCACCCCAGGGGGGCTACGAGCAGTACTTC. This sequence encodes CASSPQGGYEQYF.

V and J are TRBV10-3 and TRBJ2-1; 7 nucleotides agree with TRBD2. CDR1 and CDR2 from the germline V gene are ENHRY and SYGVKD. V lost 2 bases and J lost 3; bases outside the gene matches: 4. CDR3 size: 15 residues. In nucleotides, the CDR3 is TGTGCCATCAGTGAGGGGCTAGCGGTCTACAATGAGCAGTTCTTC. Its protein product is CAISEGLAVYNEQFF.

Relative to its sample, this clone is large. The chain combines TRBV18 with TRBJ2-3; D is perhaps TRBD2 (5 bases). Germline V gene sequence: CDR1 KGHSH, CDR2 LQKENI. V lost 4 bases and J 0 bases, leaving 14 bases between the germline ends. This CDR3 is 16 amino acids long. As DNA, the CDR3 is TGTGCCAGCTCACTGAGGACTGGATCAAGCACAGATACGCAGTATTTT. The encoded protein is CASSLRTGSSTDTQYF.

The rearrangement links TRBV29-1 to TRBJ1-2, with D perhaps matching TRBD1 (5 bases). V gave up 6 bases and J gave up 3 bases, with 14 bases separating them. The CDR3 is made up of 13 amino acids. The germline V gene has CDR1 SQVTM and CDR2 ANQGSEA. The CDR3 DNA follows: TGCAGCGTCCCAGGGCTAGGTTACTATGGCTACACCTTC. This gives the protein CSVPGLGYYGYTF.

This chain links TRBV19 with TRBJ1-2; 7 bases align to TRBD1. Germline-derived CDR1 and CDR2 are LNHDA and SQIVND (reference sequence). CDR3 length: 13 amino acids. Unmatched junction bases numbered 7, after V lost 4 bases and J lost 8 bases. The CDR3 spells CASSTGNRGGYTF. DNA of the CDR3: TGTGCCAGTAGTACTGGGAACAGGGGCGGCTACACCTTC.

The CDR3 DNA follows: TGTGCCAGCAGCTTAGATCGGGGAAACACCGGGGAGCTGTTTTTT. Translating gives CASSLDRGNTGELFF. V is TRBV11-3 and J is TRBJ2-2, with D perhaps TRBD2 (5 bases). The CDR3 covers 15 residues. Germline V gene data show CDR1 as SGHNT and CDR2 as YENEEA. The germline V and J ends were trimmed by 0 bases and 2 bases, with 7 bases remaining between them.

The chain combines TRBV9 with TRBJ2-2; 10 nucleotides agree with TRBD1. V dropped 0 bases and J dropped 3; count of bases not matched to a gene: 5. The CDR3 extends over 17 amino acids. CDR1 is SGDLS and CDR2 is YYNGEE in the germline V gene. This chain's CDR3 is CASSVGWGTGDTGELFF. The CDR3 nucleotides are TGTGCCAGCAGCGTAGGGTGGGGGACAGGGGACACCGGGGAGCTGTTTTTT.

The V gene is TRBV9, the J gene TRBJ2-4; tentative D call: TRBD2 (5 bases). V lost 0 bases, J lost 7 bases, and 20 bases lay in between. CDR1 is SGDLS and CDR2 is YYNGEE in the germline V gene. The CDR3 is 17 amino acids. CDR3 coding DNA: TGTGCCAGCAGCGTAGGGCCGGGGAAGGGTATGGTGAACATTCAGTACTTC. It yields the protein CASSVGPGKGMVNIQYF.

The genes are TRBV6-1 and TRBJ2-5, with D possibly matching TRBD2 (7 bases). This CDR3 has 16 residues. The ends were cut back, 2 bases at V and 5 bases at J, with 18 bases in the middle. Germline CDR1 reads MNHNS; CDR2 reads SASEGT. CDR3 DNA sequence: TGTGCCAGCAGTGAACGTGACGGGGGGCGCGGGGAGACCCAGTACTTC. As protein: CASSERDGGRGETQYF.

A remark on this clone: A read error may produce the germline difference seen at one junction end. The chain is built from TRBV2 and TRBJ2-7; 8 positions agree with TRBD2. The CDR3 is 11 amino acids. Germline V gene sequence: CDR1 SNHLY, CDR2 FYNNEI. CDR3 residues: CASTPGGVRHF. In DNA, the CDR3 is TGTGCCAGCACCCCGGGGGGGGTTCGGCACTTC.